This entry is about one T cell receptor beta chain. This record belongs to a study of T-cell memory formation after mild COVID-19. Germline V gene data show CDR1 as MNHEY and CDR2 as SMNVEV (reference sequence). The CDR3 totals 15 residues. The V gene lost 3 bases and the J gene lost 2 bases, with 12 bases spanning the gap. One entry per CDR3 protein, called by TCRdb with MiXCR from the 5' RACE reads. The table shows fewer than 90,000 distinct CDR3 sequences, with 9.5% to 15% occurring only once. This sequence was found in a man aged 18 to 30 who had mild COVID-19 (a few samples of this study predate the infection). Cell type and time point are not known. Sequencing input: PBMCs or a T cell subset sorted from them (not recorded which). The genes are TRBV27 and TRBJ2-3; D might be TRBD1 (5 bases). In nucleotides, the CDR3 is TGTGCCAGCAGTTTGGGGCTACACCCCACAGATACGCAGTATTTT. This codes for CASSLGLHPTDTQYF.